The 16 T cell receptor beta chains presented below share a single source sample, sequenced in a study of Ad26.COV2.S vaccination and SARS-CoV-2 variants (dated by TCRdb to the early 2020s). This specimen's treatment or condition label, interpreted: around 19 received Ad26.COV2.S at low or high dose, single or two shots; about 5 received placebo; per-sample allocation not given. For vaccine and placebo recipients, repertoires were sequenced using samples collected on day 63 after the first injection. The protocol used for the library was the immunoSEQ multiplex PCR assay. Imported from immuneACCESS, the table was reduced by TCRdb to in-frame sequences with V and J called. These copies leave out some clones; in studies compared against another copy, an unresolved V gene accounts for under half, and the cause of the remainder is not known. In all, the sample holds about 250,000 clones, and 87% of those were seen once. The ten largest clones add up to around 3.5% of the sample.

Here the sequenced sample was peripheral blood, taken in a trial of Ad26.COV2.S vaccine versus placebo. All receptors come from a person between 18 and 65 years old who received the Ad26.COV2.S COVID-19 vaccine or a placebo.

CDR3 in DNA: TGTGCCAGCAACTTCGGTTCTGCGGGGGGGAACACCGGGGAGCTGTTTTTT. Protein: CASNFGSAGGNTGELFF. The rearrangement uses TRBV7-2 and TRBJ2-2; 8 positions agree with TRBD2. V was clipped by 7 bases and J by 1 base; unmatched bases: 11. Germline CDR1 is SGHTA and CDR2 is FQGNSA. This CDR3 spans 17 amino acids.

The chain links TRBV9 to TRBJ1-3; D uncertain. Germline-derived CDR1 and CDR2 are SGDLS and YYNGEE. This CDR3 spans 16 amino acids. V was shortened by 0 bases and J by 2 bases, with 12 bases between the two germline ends. In nucleotides, the CDR3 is TGTGCCAGCAGCGTAGTACCCGGCAGCCCTGGAAACACCATATATTTT. Encoded protein: CASSVVPGSPGNTIYF.

This chain connects TRBV4-2 to TRBJ2-5; maybe TRBD1 (5 bases). This CDR3 is built from 13 residues. CDR1 and CDR2 (germline): LGHNA, YNFKEQ. Trimming shortened V by 4 bases and J by 5 bases, and 11 bases separated the two germline ends. CDR3 in amino acids: CASSLTVGETQYF. CDR3 nucleotides: TGTGCCAGCAGCCTGACAGTGGGGGAGACCCAGTACTTC.

The chain combines TRBV27 with TRBJ2-7, with 7 bases matching TRBD1. Losses at the gene ends were 3 bases for V and 6 bases for J; bases not matched to a gene: 8. In germline, CDR1 is MNHEY, CDR2 SMNVEV (reference sequence). This CDR3 contains 14 residues. In nucleotides, the CDR3 is TGTGCCAGCAGTTTCAACAACAGGGGCGCCGAGCAGTACTTC. This gives the protein CASSFNNRGAEQYF.

This chain links TRBV18 with TRBJ2-7; D uncertain. From germline, CDR1 is KGHSH and CDR2 LQKENI. The V gene lost 3 bases and the J gene lost 0 bases, with 6 bases spanning the gap. This CDR3 is built from 13 residues. CDR3 protein: CASSPGISYEQYF. CDR3 DNA: TGTGCCAGCTCACCGGGCATCTCCTACGAGCAGTACTTC.

The V gene is TRBV2, the J gene TRBJ1-2; no definite D call. V was cut by 3 bases and J by 6 bases, with 14 bases left in between. The CDR3 runs 14 residues. CDR1 is SNHLY, CDR2 FYNNEI, per germline. The CDR3 spells CASSDVTLNDGYTF. For the CDR3, the DNA is TGTGCCAGCAGTGATGTGACGTTGAATGATGGCTACACCTTC.

The rearrangement joins TRBV5-6 to TRBJ1-2, with D uncertain. The CDR3 is 12 residues long. The V and J ends lost 1 base and 4 bases respectively, with 5 bases between them. Germline V gene data show CDR1 as SGHDT and CDR2 as YYEEEE. The CDR3 DNA follows: TGTGCCAGCAGCTTGTATGGCTATGGCTACACCTTC. Its protein is CASSLYGYGYTF.

The CDR3: CASSSTGTMDGGGYTF. Here the CDR3 DNA reads TGTGCCAGCAGTTCCACCGGGACAATGGATGGCGGTGGCTACACCTTC. The chain joins TRBV5-6 to TRBJ1-2, with D possibly TRBD1 on 6 matching bases. V was pared by 5 bases and J by 7 bases, with 24 bases between. CDR1 is SGHDT and CDR2 is YYEEEE in the germline V gene. This CDR3 has 16 amino acids.

The chain combines TRBV29-1 with TRBJ2-1; perhaps TRBD2 as D (6 bases). With 7 bases removed from V and 1 base from J, the gap between germline ends came to 14 bases. This CDR3 comprises 14 residues. Per the germline V gene, CDR1 is SQVTM and CDR2 is ANQGSEA. The chain's CDR3 is CSAKRVESYNEQFF. DNA of the CDR3: TGCAGCGCGAAGCGGGTGGAATCCTACAATGAGCAGTTCTTC.

The chain links TRBV19 to TRBJ2-5; TRBD2 matches at 11 bases. Germline V CDR1 and CDR2: LNHDA, SQIVND (reference sequence). The CDR3 length is 17 residues. J lost 1 base, V lost 6 bases, and 10 bases had no gene match. Written as DNA, the CDR3 is TGTGCCAGTAGGCGGACTAGCGGGCCGGGGGGCCAAGAGACCCAGTACTTC. This codes for CASRRTSGPGGQETQYF. The full variable domain, its missing parts supplied by reference TRBV19 and TRBJ2-5, is DGGITQSPKYLFRKEGQNVTLSCEQNLNHDAMYWYRQDPGQGLRLIYYSQIVNDFQKGDIAEGYSVSREKKESFPLTVTSAQKNPTAFYLCASRRTSGPGGQETQYFGPGTRLLVL.

This chain uses TRBV7-3 with TRBJ2-1; D ambiguous. V was clipped by 1 base and J by 2 bases, with 12 bases between them. The CDR3 is 16 residues long. Germline CDR1 SGHTA, CDR2 FQGTGA. The CDR3 here is CASSLNVGFAYNEQFF. Written as DNA, the CDR3 is TGTGCCAGCAGCTTAAATGTGGGGTTTGCCTACAATGAGCAGTTCTTC.

The rearrangement uses TRBV3-1 (or the pseudogene TRBV3-2) and TRBJ2-1; D gene unclear. V dropped 3 bases and J dropped 4 bases, with 13 bases sitting between them. The CDR3 has 15 amino acids. Germline V gene sequence: CDR1 LGHDT, CDR2 YNNKEL (reference sequence). The CDR3 nucleotides are TGTGCCAGCAGCCACTCGGGCAGGCCTTACAATGAGCAGTTCTTC. Encoded protein: CASSHSGRPYNEQFF.

The chain carries TRBV7-2 and TRBJ2-7; D gene ambiguous. Trimming removed 5 bases at V and 2 bases at J, with 10 bases between. The CDR3 extends over 13 amino acids. From germline, CDR1 is SGHTA and CDR2 FQGNSA. The CDR3 reads CASSVDGAYEQYF. The CDR3 DNA follows: TGTGCCAGCAGCGTGGATGGAGCCTACGAGCAGTACTTC.

In its sample, this clone was seen a few times. Other nucleotide sequences in the sample specify the same CDR3. The genes are TRBV5-1 and TRBJ1-4; no clear D gene. Germline-derived CDR1 and CDR2 are SGHRS and YFSETQ. With 0 bases removed from V and 0 bases from J, the gap between germline ends came to 6 bases. CDR3 size: 15 residues. The CDR3 DNA is TGCGCCAGCAGCTTGGACGTCGCAACTAATGAAAAACTGTTTTTT. This translates into CASSLDVATNEKLFF.

The V call is TRBV10-2, the J call TRBJ1-6; tentatively, D is TRBD1 (5 bases). Trimming left V 6 bases short and J 7 bases short, with 22 bases between. The CDR3 is 17 amino acids. The germline V gene encodes CDR1 WSHSY and CDR2 SAAADI. CDR3 sequence (DNA): TGCGCCAGCAGGCCCACCCGCGGGGACCCTGCGAATTCACCCCTCCACTTT. Translated: CASRPTRGDPANSPLHF.

The CDR3 DNA sequence: TGTGCCAGCAGTGGAAAGGGGACCCGGGTCGGGGAGCTGTTTTTT. The encoded protein is CASSGKGTRVGELFF. The chain links TRBV2 to TRBJ2-2; the D call may be TRBD1 or TRBD2 (5 bases each). CDR3 size: 15 residues. Trimming pared 4 bases from V and 7 bases from J, leaving 16 bases between. The germline V gene has CDR1 SNHLY and CDR2 FYNNEI.